This T cell receptor (beta chain) was retrieved from a study of cytomegalovirus exposure and HLA in healthy donors. Across the study: A prior analysis found 100 million to 140 million unique TCR beta sequences from around 200 million T cells. The study's findings and limits: The study designated roughly 160 TCR beta chains cytomegalovirus-associated. In a later analysis, CMV-associated beta chains were mostly HLA-associated, it appeared. An ancestry cluster, one associated with Asian ancestry, reportedly showed fewer N-insertions than the approximately 650-donor mean in a later analysis.

V was shortened by 3 bases and J by 2 bases, with 12 bases between the two germline ends. The CDR3 sequence is 15 residues long. From germline, CDR1 is SGHRS and CDR2 YFSETQ. The PCR was carried out with 60 Vbeta primers and 13 Jbeta primers. Profiled with immunoSEQ multiplex PCR; TCRdb holds only in-frame clones, not every one. The sample contains 150,000 or so clones, 80% of which appear only once. About this clone itself: Its specificity is unknown.

This TCR was sampled from a woman in her forties in good health and CMV-seropositive. The material sequenced was PBMCs. This chain uses TRBV5-1 with TRBJ2-1, with D possibly matching TRBD2 (5 bases). The CDR3 bases are TGCGCCAGCAGCTCCCGGACTTCGACCTACAATGAGCAGTTCTTC. This encodes CASSSRTSTYNEQFF.